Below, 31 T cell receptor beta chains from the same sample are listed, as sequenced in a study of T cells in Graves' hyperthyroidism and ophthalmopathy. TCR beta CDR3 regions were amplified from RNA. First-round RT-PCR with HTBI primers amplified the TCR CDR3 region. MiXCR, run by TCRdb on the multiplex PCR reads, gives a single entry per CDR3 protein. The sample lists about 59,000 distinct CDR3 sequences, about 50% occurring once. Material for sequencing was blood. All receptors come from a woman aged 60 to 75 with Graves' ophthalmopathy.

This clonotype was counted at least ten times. The CDR3 bases are TGTGCCAGCAGCCGGGCTAGCGGGGTGAATGAGCAGTTCTTC. This encodes CASSRASGVNEQFF. The chain recombines TRBV27 with TRBJ2-1, with 9 bases fitting TRBD2. CDR3 length equals 14 residues. The V segment lost 6 bases and the J segment 7 bases; nucleotides outside the gene matches: 7. CDR1 is MNHEY, CDR2 SMNVEV, per germline (reference sequence).

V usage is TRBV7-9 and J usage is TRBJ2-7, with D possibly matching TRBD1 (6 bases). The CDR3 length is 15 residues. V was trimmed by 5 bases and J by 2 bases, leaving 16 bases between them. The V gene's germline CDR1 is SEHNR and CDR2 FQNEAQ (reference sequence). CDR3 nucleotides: TGTGCCAGCAGCGTTGAAGTAGACAGGACCTACGAGCAGTACTTC. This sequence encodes CASSVEVDRTYEQYF.

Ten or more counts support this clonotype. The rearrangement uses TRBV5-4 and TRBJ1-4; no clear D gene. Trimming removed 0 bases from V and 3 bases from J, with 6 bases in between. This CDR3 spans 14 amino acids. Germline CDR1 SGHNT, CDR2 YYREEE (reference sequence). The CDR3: CASSLELANEKLFF. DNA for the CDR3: TGTGCCAGCAGCTTGGAGTTAGCTAATGAAAAACTGTTTTTT.

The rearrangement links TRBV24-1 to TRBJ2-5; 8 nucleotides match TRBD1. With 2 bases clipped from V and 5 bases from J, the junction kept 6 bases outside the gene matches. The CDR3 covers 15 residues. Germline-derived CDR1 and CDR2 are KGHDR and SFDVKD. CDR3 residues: CATSDCGQGYETQYF. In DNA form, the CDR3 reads TGTGCCACCAGTGATTGTGGACAGGGTTACGAGACCCAGTACTTC.

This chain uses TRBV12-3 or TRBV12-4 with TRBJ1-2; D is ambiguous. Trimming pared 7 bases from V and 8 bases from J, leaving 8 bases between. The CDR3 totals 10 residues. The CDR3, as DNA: TGTGCCAGCATGTCGGGGGGCTACACCTTC. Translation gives CASMSGGYTF.

As DNA, the CDR3 is TGTGCCAGTTCCTTACTAGGAGAGACCCAGCATTTT. Translated, it gives CASSLLGETQHF. The chain is built from TRBV6-1 and TRBJ1-5; no firm D call. Germline V gives CDR1 MNHNS, CDR2 SASEGT. CDR3 length: 12 residues. V was clipped by 9 bases and J by 11 bases, with 17 bases between them.

The CDR3 DNA follows: TGCAGTGCAGTGGCGGGAGGGTACTACGAGCAGTACTTC. This encodes CSAVAGGYYEQYF. This rearrangement joins TRBV20-1 to TRBJ2-7; 9 bases are shared with TRBD2. The CDR3 totals 13 residues. Losses at the gene ends were 6 bases for V and 3 bases for J; bases not matched to a gene: 6. Per germline, CDR1 DFQATT and CDR2 SNEGSKA (reference sequence).

The DNA of the CDR3 is TGCGCCAGCAGTGAGTCAACTGACAATGAGCAGCCCCAGCATTTT. The encoded protein is CASSESTDNEQPQHF. This chain joins TRBV10-1 and TRBJ1-5; D unresolved. There are 15 residues in the CDR3. V lost 0 bases and J lost 7, with 13 bases in between. CDR1 is WNHNN and CDR2 is SYGVQD in the germline V gene (reference sequence).

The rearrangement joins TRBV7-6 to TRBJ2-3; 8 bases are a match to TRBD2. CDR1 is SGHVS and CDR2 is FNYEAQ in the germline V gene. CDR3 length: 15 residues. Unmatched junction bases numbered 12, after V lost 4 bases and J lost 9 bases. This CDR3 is CASSSLSREGGTQYF. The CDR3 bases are TGTGCCAGCAGCTCCCTTTCCCGGGAGGGTGGAACGCAGTATTTT.

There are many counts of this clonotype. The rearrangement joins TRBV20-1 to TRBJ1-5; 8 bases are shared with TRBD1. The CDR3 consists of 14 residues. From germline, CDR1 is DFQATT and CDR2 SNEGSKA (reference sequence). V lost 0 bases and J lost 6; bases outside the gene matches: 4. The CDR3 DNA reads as TGCAGTGCTAGAGATACGGGGACAGGTCAGCCCCAGCATTTT. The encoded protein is CSARDTGTGQPQHF.

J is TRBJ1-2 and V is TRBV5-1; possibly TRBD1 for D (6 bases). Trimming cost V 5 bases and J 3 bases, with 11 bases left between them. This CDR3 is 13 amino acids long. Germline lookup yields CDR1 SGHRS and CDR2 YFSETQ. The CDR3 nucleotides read TGCGCCAGCAGACCGCAGGGGTACTATGGCTACACCTTC. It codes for CASRPQGYYGYTF. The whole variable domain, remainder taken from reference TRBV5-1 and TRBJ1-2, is KAGVTQTPRYLIKTRGQQVTLSCSPISGHRSVSWYQQTPGQGLQFLFEYFSETQRNKGNFPGRFSGRQFSNSRSEMNVSTLELGDSALYLCASRPQGYYGYTFGSGTRLTVV.

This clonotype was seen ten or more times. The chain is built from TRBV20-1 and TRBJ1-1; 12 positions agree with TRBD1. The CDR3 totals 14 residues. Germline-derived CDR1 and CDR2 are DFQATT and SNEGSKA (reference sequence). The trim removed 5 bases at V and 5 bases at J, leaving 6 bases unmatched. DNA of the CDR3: TGCAGTGCTCTGGGACAGGGGGCGCGAACTGAAGCTTTCTTT. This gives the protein CSALGQGARTEAFF.

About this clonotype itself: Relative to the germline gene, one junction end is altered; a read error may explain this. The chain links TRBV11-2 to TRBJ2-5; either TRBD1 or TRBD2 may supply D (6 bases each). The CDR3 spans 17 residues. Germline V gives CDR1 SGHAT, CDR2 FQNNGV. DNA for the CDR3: TGTGCCAGCGGCTTACGGGGAGTGGGGGAAAGGGGGGAGACCCAGTGCTTC. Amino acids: CASGLRGVGERGETQCF.

The CDR3 sequence is CASSWGATGEQYF. The DNA for the CDR3 is TGTGCCAGCAGCTGGGGGGCGACAGGGGAACAGTACTTC. V and J are TRBV5-5 and TRBJ2-7, with TRBD1 identical over 8 bases. Trimming removed 3 bases from V and 10 bases from J; junction bases left unmatched: 9. CDR1 is SGHKS and CDR2 is YYEKEE in the germline V gene (reference sequence). The CDR3 length is 13 residues.

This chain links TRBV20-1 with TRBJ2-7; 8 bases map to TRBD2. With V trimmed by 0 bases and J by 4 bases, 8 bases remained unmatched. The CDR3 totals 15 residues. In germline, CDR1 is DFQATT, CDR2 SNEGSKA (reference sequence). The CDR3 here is CSAREPGLGTYEQYF. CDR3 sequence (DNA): TGCAGTGCTAGAGAGCCGGGACTAGGGACATACGAGCAGTACTTC.

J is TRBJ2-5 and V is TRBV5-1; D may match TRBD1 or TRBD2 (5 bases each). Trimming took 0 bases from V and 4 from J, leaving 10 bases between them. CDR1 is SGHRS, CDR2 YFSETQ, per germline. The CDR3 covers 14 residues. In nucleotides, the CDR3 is TGCGCCAGCAGCTTGGGGGTGAGGGGAGAGACCCAGTACTTC. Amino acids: CASSLGVRGETQYF.

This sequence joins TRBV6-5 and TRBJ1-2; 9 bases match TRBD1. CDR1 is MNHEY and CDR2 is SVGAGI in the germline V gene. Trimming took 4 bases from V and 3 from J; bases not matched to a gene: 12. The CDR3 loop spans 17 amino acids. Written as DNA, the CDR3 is TGTGCCAGCAGTTTATCAATTCCGGGACAGGGCGACTATGGCTACACCTTC. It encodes CASSLSIPGQGDYGYTF.

CDR3 nucleotide sequence: TGCGCCAGCAGCTTGGGACAGGATAACACTGAAGCTTTCTTT. This encodes CASSLGQDNTEAFF. The rearrangement links TRBV5-1 to TRBJ1-1; a weak D match, TRBD1 (6 bases). V lost 0 bases and J 2 bases, leaving 8 bases between the germline ends. The CDR3 totals 14 residues. The germline V gene encodes CDR1 SGHRS and CDR2 YFSETQ.

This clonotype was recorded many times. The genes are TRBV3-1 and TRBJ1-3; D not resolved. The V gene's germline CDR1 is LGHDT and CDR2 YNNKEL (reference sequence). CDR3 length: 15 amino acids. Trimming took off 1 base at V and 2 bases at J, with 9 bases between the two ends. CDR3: CASSQAQSTGNTIYF. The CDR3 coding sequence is TGTGCCAGCAGCCAAGCCCAGTCGACTGGAAACACCATATATTTT.

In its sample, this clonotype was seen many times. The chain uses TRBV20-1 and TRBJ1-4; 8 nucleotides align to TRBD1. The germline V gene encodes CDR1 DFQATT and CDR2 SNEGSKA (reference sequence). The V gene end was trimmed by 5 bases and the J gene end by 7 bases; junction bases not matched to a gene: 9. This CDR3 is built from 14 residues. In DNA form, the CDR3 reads TGCAGTGCTGCACCCGGACAGGGAGGTGAAAAACTGTTTTTT. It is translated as CSAAPGQGGEKLFF.

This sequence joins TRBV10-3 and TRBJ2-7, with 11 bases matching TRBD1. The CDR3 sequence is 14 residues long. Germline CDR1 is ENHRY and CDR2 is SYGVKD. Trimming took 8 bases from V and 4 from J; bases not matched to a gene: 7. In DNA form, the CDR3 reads TGTGCCATCGGGGGGACAGGGGGGATGTACGAGCAGTACTTC. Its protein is CAIGGTGGMYEQYF.

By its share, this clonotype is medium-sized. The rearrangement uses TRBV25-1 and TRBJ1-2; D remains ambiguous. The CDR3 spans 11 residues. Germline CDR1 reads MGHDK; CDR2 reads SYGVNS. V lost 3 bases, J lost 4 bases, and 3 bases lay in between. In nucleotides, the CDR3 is TGTGCCAGCAGTGAGTCCTATGGCTACACCTTC. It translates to CASSESYGYTF.

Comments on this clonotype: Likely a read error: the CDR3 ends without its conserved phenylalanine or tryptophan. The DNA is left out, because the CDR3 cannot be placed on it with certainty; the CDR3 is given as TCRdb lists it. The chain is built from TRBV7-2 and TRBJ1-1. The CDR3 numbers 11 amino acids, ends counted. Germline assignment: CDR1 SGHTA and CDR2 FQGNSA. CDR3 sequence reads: CASSLGYYSLS.

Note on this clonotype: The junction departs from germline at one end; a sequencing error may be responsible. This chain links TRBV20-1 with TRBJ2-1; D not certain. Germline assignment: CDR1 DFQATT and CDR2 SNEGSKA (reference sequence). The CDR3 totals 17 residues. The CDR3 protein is CCARTDFEEATYNEQFF. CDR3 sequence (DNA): TGCTGTGCTAGAACTGACTTTGAAGAGGCTACCTACAATGAGCAGTTCTTC.

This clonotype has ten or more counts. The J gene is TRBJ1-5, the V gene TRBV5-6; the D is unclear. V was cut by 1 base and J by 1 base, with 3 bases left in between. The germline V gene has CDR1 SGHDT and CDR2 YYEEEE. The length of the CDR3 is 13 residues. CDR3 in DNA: TGTGCCAGCAGCTTGTTCAGCAATCAGCCCCAGCATTTT. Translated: CASSLFSNQPQHF. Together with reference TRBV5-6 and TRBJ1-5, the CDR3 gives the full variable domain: DAGVTQSPTHLIKTRGQQVTLRCSPKSGHDTVSWYQQALGQGPQFIFQYYEEEERQRGNFPDRFSGHQFPNYSSELNVNALLLGDSALYLCASSLFSNQPQHFGDGTRLSIL.

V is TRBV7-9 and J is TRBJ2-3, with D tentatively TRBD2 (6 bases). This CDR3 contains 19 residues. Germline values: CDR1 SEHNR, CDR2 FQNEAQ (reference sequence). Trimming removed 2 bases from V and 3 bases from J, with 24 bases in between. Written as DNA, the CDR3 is TGTGCCAGCAGCTTATTAGGCTATAGGAGCGGAGGGGATACAGATACGCAGTATTTT. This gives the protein CASSLLGYRSGGDTDTQYF.

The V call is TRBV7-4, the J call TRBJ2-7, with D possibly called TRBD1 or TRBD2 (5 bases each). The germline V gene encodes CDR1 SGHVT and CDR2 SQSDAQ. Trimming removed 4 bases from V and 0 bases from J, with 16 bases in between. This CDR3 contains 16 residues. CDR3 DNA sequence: TGTGCCAGCAGCTCGCCCCCGGGGCTCCCCTCCTACGAGCAGTACTTC. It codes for CASSSPPGLPSYEQYF.

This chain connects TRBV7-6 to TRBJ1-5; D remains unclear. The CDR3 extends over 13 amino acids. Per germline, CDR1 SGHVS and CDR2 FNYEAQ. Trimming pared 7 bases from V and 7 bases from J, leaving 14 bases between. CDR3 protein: CASNSEIGQPQHF. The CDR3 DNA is TGTGCCAGCAACTCTGAGATCGGGCAGCCCCAGCATTTT.

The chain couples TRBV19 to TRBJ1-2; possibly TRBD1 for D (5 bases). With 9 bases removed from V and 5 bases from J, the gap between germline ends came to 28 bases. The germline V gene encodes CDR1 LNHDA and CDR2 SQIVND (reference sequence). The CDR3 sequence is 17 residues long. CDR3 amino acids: CASSPPAGNLKAYGYTF. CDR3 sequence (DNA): TGTGCCAGCTCACCACCGGCAGGGAACCTCAAGGCTTATGGCTACACCTTC.

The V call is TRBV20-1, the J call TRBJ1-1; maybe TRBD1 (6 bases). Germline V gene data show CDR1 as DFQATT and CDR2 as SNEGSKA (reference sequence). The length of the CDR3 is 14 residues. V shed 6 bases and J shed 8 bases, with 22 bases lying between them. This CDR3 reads CSAQREGPGVEAFF. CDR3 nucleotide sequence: TGCAGTGCCCAGCGGGAGGGACCAGGGGTAGAAGCTTTCTTT.

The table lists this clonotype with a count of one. The CDR3 DNA reads as TGTGCCAGCAGCTTGGGACAGGGGACCACTGGAAACACCATATATTTT. Translating gives CASSLGQGTTGNTIYF. V gene TRBV7-2 combines with J gene TRBJ1-3; the match to TRBD1 covers 10 bases. This CDR3 contains 16 residues. V shed 3 bases and J 2 bases; nucleotides not matched to a gene: 4. Looked up from germline, CDR1 is SGHTA and CDR2 is FQGNSA.